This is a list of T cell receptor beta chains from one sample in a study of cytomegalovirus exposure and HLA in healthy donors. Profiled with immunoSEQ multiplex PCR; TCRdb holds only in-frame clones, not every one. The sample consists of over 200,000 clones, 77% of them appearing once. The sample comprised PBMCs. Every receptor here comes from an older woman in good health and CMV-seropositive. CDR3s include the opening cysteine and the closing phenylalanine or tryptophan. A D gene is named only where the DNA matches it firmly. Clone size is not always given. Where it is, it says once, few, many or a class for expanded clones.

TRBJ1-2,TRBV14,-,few,TGTGCCAGCAGCCAAGTAATAGGAGACTATGGCTACACCTTC,CASSQVIGDYGYTF
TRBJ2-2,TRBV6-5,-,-,TGTGCCAGCAGGCCCGACTCCTTTGCCGGGGAGCTGTTTTTT,CASRPDSFAGELFF
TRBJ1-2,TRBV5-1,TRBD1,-,TGCGTCAGCAGCTTGGAGTCAGGGGGAGGCTATGGCTACACCTTC,CVSSLESGGGYGYTF
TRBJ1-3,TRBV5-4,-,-,TGTGCCAGCAGGCAGTACTCTGGAAACACCATATATTTT,CASRQYSGNTIYF
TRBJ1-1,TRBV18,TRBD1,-,TGTGCCAGCTCAGCGGACAGGGCTGAAGCTTTCTTT,CASSADRAEAFF
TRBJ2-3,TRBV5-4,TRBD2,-,TGTGCCAGCAGCAAACTAGCGGGGTCTACAGATACGCAGTATTTT,CASSKLAGSTDTQYF
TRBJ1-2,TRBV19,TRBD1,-,TGTGCCAGTAGTCCTTGGACAGGGGGCGTCTATGGCTACACCTTC,CASSPWTGGVYGYTF
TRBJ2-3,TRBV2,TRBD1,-,TGTGCCAGCCCACCCTTGGACAGGATCACAGATACGCAGTATTTT,CASPPLDRITDTQYF
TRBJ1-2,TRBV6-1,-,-,TGTGCCAGCAACGGCCCTAGCTATGGCTACACCTTC,CASNGPSYGYTF
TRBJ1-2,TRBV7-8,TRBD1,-,TGTGCCAGCAGCTTAGAGAGGACAGGGGCCATTAACTATGGCTACACCTTC,CASSLERTGAINYGYTF
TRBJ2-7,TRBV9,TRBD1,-,TGTGCCAGCAGCGTCACAGGGGGCTCCTACGAGCAGTACTTC,CASSVTGGSYEQYF
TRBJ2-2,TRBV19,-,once,TGTGCCACTACGCAGTACTGGCAGGGGAACACCGGGGAGCTGTTTTTT,CATTQYWQGNTGELFF
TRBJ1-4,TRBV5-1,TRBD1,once,TGCGCCAGCAGCCTAACCTTCGGGACAGGCTATGAAAAACTGTTTTTT,CASSLTFGTGYEKLFF
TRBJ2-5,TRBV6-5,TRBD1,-,TGTGCCAGCAGACGACAGGGCCAAGAGACCCAGTACTTC,CASRRQGQETQYF
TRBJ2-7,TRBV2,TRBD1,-,TGTGCCAGCCTGGACAGGGTTTCCCTCGAGCAGTACTTC,CASLDRVSLEQYF
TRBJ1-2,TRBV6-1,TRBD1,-,TGTGCCAGCAGTAAGGACAGGGGCAACTATGGCTACACCTTC,CASSKDRGNYGYTF
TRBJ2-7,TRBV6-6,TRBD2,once,TGTGCCAGCAGTCAACTAGCGGGGACAAACGAGCAGTACTTC,CASSQLAGTNEQYF
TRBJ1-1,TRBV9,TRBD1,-,TGTGCCAGCAGCCATGGGACAGGCTTGAACACTGAAGCTTTCTTT,CASSHGTGLNTEAFF
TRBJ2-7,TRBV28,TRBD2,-,TGTGCCAGCAGTCCTAGCGGGCAGGGAATGGCCTACGAGCAGTACTTC,CASSPSGQGMAYEQYF
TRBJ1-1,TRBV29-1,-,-,TGCAGCGTTGGCCGCAGGAACACTGAAGCTTTCTTT,CSVGRRNTEAFF
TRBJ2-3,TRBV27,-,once,TGTGCCAGCGTGGACATGAGTAAAAATACGCAGTATTTT,CASVDMSKNTQYF
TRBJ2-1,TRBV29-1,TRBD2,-,TGCAGCGTCGAGCCCGGGACTAGCGGTTACAATGAGCAGTTCTTC,CSVEPGTSGYNEQFF
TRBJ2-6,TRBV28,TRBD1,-,TGTGCCAGCAGTTCCACGATGACGGACAGGAGTTTCTCTGGGGCCAACGTCCTGACTTTC,CASSSTMTDRSFSGANVLTF
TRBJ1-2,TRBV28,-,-,TGTGCCAGCAGTTTTGGAACAGATACCTACTATGGCTACACCTTC,CASSFGTDTYYGYTF
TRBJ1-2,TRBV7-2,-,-,TGTGCCAGCAGCTTAGGGGTGACACCGAGTCGAGGCTACACCTTC,CASSLGVTPSRGYTF
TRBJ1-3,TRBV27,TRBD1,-,TGTGCCAGCAGCCTCTACCGGACAGGGAAAGGAAACACCATATATTTT,CASSLYRTGKGNTIYF
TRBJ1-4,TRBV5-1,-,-,TGCGCCAGCAGCTTTGGACTTCTGAATGAAAAACTGTTTTTT,CASSFGLLNEKLFF
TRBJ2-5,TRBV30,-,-,TGTGCCTGGAGTGTTATAGCGGAGACCCAGTACTTC,CAWSVIAETQYF
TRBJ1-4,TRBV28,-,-,TGTGCCAGCAGTTCCCCCATGGAAAAACTGTTTTTT,CASSSPMEKLFF
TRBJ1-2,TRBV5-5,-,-,TGTGCCAGCAGCTCCCTTGTGGGCTACACCTTC,CASSSLVGYTF
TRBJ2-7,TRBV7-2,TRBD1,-,TGTGCCAGCAGCCAGTGGGGGACAGGGTTCTCCTACGAGCAGTACTTC,CASSQWGTGFSYEQYF
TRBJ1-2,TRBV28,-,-,TGTGCCAGCAGTTTTGGCGGCTATGGCTACACCTTC,CASSFGGYGYTF
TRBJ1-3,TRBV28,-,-,TGTGCCAGCAGTCCCACCGGGACACTGGGAAACACCATATATTTT,CASSPTGTLGNTIYF
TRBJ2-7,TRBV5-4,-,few,TGTGCCAGCAGCTCCCGAGACAGAGCCTACGAGCAGTACTTC,CASSSRDRAYEQYF
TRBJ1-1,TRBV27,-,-,TGTGCCAGCAGTTTTCGACTTTTCGGGAGGGAGAACACTGAAGCTTTCTTT,CASSFRLFGRENTEAFF
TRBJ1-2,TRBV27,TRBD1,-,TGTGCCAGCAGTACCCCAGACAGGGGACGTGGCTACACCTTC,CASSTPDRGRGYTF
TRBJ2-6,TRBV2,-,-,TGTGCCACCAACAGTGGTGGGGCCAACGTCCTGACTTTC,CATNSGGANVLTF
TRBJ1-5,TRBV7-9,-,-,TGTGCCAGCAGCCGTGCAGGTGGGCCCAATCAGCCCCAGCATTTT,CASSRAGGPNQPQHF
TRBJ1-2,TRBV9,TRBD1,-,TGTGCCAGCAGCGGACAGGGGGGCGTCTATGGCTACACCTTC,CASSGQGGVYGYTF
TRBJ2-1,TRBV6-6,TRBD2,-,TGTGCCAGCAGACTAGCGGGAGGTTTCAATGAGCAGTTCTTC,CASRLAGGFNEQFF
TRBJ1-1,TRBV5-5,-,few,TGTGCCAGCAGCTTGGAGTGGACAGACGCTTTCTTT,CASSLEWTDAFF
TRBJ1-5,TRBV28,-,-,TGTGCCAGCAGTTTCCTGGGACACCCTAGCAATCAGCCCCAGCATTTT,CASSFLGHPSNQPQHF